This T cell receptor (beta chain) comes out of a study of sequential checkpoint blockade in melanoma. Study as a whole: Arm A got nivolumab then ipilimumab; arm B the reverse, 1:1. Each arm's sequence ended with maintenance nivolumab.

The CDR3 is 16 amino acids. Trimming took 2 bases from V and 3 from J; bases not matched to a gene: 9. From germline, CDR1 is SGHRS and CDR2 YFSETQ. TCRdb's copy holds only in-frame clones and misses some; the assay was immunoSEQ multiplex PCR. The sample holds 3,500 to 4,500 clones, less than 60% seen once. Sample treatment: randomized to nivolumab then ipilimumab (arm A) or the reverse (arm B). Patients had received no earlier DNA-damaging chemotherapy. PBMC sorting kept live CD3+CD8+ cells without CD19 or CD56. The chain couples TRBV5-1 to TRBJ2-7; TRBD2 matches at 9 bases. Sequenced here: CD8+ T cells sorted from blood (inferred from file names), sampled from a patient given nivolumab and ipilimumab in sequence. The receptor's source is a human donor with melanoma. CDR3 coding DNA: TGCGCCAGCAGCTTCCCTAGCGGGGCCATTGACTACGAGCAGTACTTC. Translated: CASSFPSGAIDYEQYF.